Sequencing of this T cell receptor beta chain was carried out in a study of T-cell memory formation after mild COVID-19. Turning to the study itself: Clustering of TCRs was largely donor specific. Regarding the study as a whole: Detection of some responders pre-infection suggested pre-existing cross-reactive memory T cells participated. Clonal second-wave expansions that peaked on day 37 had unconfirmed SARS-CoV-2 specificity. Those CD4+ clones that contracted were mainly in CM and EM (CD8+ ones in EMRA).

Remarks on this clonotype: Its antigen is still unknown.

TCRdb re-analysed the 5' RACE reads in MiXCR, keeping a single row per CDR3 protein. This sample has about 130,000 distinct CDR3 sequences, with about a sixth found just once. The sample was PBMCs or a T cell subset sorted from them (not recorded which). The sequence was collected from a man between 18 and 29 years old who had mild COVID-19 (a few samples of this study predate the infection). Cell type and time point are not known.

DNA for the CDR3: TGCGCCAGCAGCTTACAGGGGCCGGGGAATTCACCCCTCCACTTT. Amino acid sequence: CASSLQGPGNSPLHF. The chain has TRBV5-1 and TRBJ1-6; 7 bases fit TRBD1. CDR1 and CDR2 (germline): SGHRS, YFSETQ. J was trimmed by 7 bases and V by 2 bases; bases with no gene match: 6. The CDR3 is made up of 15 amino acids.